This T cell receptor (beta chain) was captured in a study of T cells in Graves' hyperthyroidism and ophthalmopathy. Amplification targeted TCR beta CDR3 regions from RNA transcripts. TCR CDR3 regions were first amplified by RT-PCR with HTBI primers. TCRdb analysed the multiplex PCR reads with MiXCR anew, one entry per CDR3 protein. This sample has 550,000 to 800,000 distinct CDR3 sequences, with roughly 15% found just once. This clonotype originated in a man aged 18 to 30 with Graves' hyperthyroidism. The sample consisted of blood.

The CDR3 sequence is CASSLRGPTNEKLFF. The CDR3 region has the DNA TGTGCCAGCAGCTTAAGGGGCCCAACTAATGAAAAACTGTTTTTT. This rearrangement joins TRBV7-9 to TRBJ1-4, with D tentatively TRBD1 (5 bases). CDR1 is SEHNR and CDR2 is FQNEAQ in the germline V gene (reference sequence). Trimming cost V 2 bases and J 0 bases, with 7 bases left between them. The CDR3 contains 15 residues.